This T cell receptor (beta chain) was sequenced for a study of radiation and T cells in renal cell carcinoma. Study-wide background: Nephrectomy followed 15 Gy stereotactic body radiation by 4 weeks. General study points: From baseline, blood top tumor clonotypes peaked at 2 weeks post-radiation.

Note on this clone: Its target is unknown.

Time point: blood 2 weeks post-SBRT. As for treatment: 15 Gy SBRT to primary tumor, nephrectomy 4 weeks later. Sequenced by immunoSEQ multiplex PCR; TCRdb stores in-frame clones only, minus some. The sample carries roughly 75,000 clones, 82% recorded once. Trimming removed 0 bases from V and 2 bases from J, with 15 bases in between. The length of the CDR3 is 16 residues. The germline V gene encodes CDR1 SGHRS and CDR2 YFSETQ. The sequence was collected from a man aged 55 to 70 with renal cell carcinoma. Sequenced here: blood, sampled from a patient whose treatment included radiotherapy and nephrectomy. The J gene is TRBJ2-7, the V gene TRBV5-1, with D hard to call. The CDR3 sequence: CASSLAVTLSTYEQYF. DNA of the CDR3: TGCGCCAGCAGCTTGGCGGTCACCCTCTCTACCTACGAGCAGTACTTC. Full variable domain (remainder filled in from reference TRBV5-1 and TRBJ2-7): KAGVTQTPRYLIKTRGQQVTLSCSPISGHRSVSWYQQTPGQGLQFLFEYFSETQRNKGNFPGRFSGRQFSNSRSEMNVSTLELGDSALYLCASSLAVTLSTYEQYFGPGTRLTVT.